These 16 T cell receptor beta chains came from one sample sequenced in a study of control samples from healthy donors and cancer patients. Generated by immunoSEQ multiplex PCR, the TCRdb table keeps only in-frame clones and is missing some. The sample includes roughly 140,000 clones, approximately 93% of them seen just once. The sequenced sample consisted of blood. These receptors were collected from a man over 45 in good health.

The chain is built from TRBV6-5 and TRBJ1-2; 11 bases fit TRBD1. The V segment lost 0 bases and the J segment 7 bases; nucleotides outside the gene matches: 7. CDR3 size: 16 residues. The V gene's germline CDR1 is MNHEY and CDR2 SVGAGI. CDR3 region: CASSYSAGTGGGGYTF. DNA for the CDR3: TGTGCCAGCAGTTACTCCGCCGGGACAGGGGGTGGTGGCTACACCTTC.

The V and J genes are TRBV28 and TRBJ2-6, with no clear D. Trimming took 5 bases from V and 1 from J, leaving 12 bases between them. Per the germline V gene, CDR1 is MDHEN and CDR2 is SYDVKM. The CDR3 sequence is 16 residues long. This chain's CDR3 is CASSPDLGSGANVLTF. For the CDR3, the DNA is TGTGCCAGCAGTCCCGATCTTGGATCTGGGGCCAACGTCCTGACTTTC. Together with reference TRBV28 and TRBJ2-6, the CDR3 gives the full variable domain: DVKVTQSSRYLVKRTGEKVFLECVQDMDHENMFWYRQDPGLGLRLIYFSYDVKMKEKGDIPEGYSVSREKKERFSLILESASTNQTSMYLCASSPDLGSGANVLTFGAGSRLTVL.

This clone was observed once. This chain connects TRBV28 to TRBJ1-2, with D uncertain. The CDR3 consists of 13 residues. Trimming took 1 base from V and 3 from J, leaving 6 bases between them. Germline V gene lookup returns CDR1 MDHEN and CDR2 SYDVKM. This chain's CDR3 is CASSLLKYYGYTF. The CDR3 bases are TGTGCCAGCAGTTTATTGAAGTACTATGGCTACACCTTC.

The gene calls are TRBV28 and TRBJ2-1; no definite D call. Germline CDR1 and CDR2: MDHEN and SYDVKM. The V and J ends lost 1 base and 7 bases respectively, with 5 bases between them. This CDR3 spans 12 amino acids. The CDR3 loop reads CASSLYMNEQFF. The CDR3 nucleotides read TGTGCCAGCAGTTTATATATGAATGAGCAGTTCTTC.

The chain couples TRBV5-1 to TRBJ2-1, with 14 bases identical to TRBD2. The V and J ends lost 0 bases and 10 bases, in that order; junction bases with no gene match: 6. The CDR3 runs to 16 residues. Germline CDR1 is SGHRS and CDR2 is YFSETQ. The CDR3 DNA follows: TGCGCCAGCAGCTTGGCCCTCGGGACTAGCGGGAGCGAGCAGTTCTTC. Translating gives CASSLALGTSGSEQFF.

This CDR3 is CASRSLADWRSTDTQYF. As DNA, the CDR3 is TGTGCCAGTAGAAGTCTAGCGGACTGGCGGAGCACAGATACGCAGTATTTT. The chain carries TRBV19 and TRBJ2-3; TRBD2 matches 7 bases. The trim removed 6 bases at V and 0 bases at J, leaving 12 bases unmatched. The CDR3 length is 17 residues. Germline V gene sequence: CDR1 LNHDA, CDR2 SQIVND (reference sequence).

The DNA of the CDR3 is TGTGCCAGTAGTATAGGAGAGGGACAGTCCATCTCCTACGAGCAGTACTTC. Translating it yields CASSIGEGQSISYEQYF. The chain joins TRBV19 to TRBJ2-7; 7 positions agree with TRBD1. Germline V gene lookup returns CDR1 LNHDA and CDR2 SQIVND (reference sequence). This CDR3 has 17 residues. J gave up 0 bases and V 1 base, and 9 bases lay outside the gene matches.

The chain links TRBV7-2 to TRBJ2-2; TRBD2 matches 7 bases. The CDR3 length is 14 residues. After removal of 11 bases from V and 2 bases from J, the junction contained 8 bases not matched to a gene. Germline values: CDR1 SGHTA, CDR2 FQGNSA. The CDR3 spells CAAREGGNTGELFF. In nucleotides, the CDR3 is TGTGCCGCTAGGGAGGGCGGAAACACCGGGGAGCTGTTTTTT.

The chain employs TRBV3-1 (or the pseudogene TRBV3-2) and TRBJ2-7; D gene ambiguous. This CDR3 is built from 13 residues. The germline gives CDR1 LGHDT, CDR2 YNNKEL (reference sequence). The germline V and J ends were trimmed by 0 bases and 5 bases, with 8 bases remaining between them. The CDR3 nucleotides read TGTGCCAGCAGCCAAGAATGGTCCGACGAGCAGTACTTC. Translated: CASSQEWSDEQYF.

The chain carries TRBV27 and TRBJ2-1, with TRBD2 identical over 7 bases. Germline V gene sequence: CDR1 MNHEY, CDR2 SMNVEV (reference sequence). CDR3 length equals 15 residues. V shed 5 bases and J 1 base; nucleotides not matched to a gene: 5. The CDR3: CASSEAGRSYNEQFF. Here the CDR3 DNA reads TGTGCCAGCAGTGAAGCGGGACGGTCCTACAATGAGCAGTTCTTC.

The CDR3 region has the DNA TGTGCCAGCAGCCAAGGTTTCGGGGGGTCGTACTTC. Its protein is CASSQGFGGSYF. J is TRBJ2-7 and V is TRBV3-1 (or the pseudogene TRBV3-2), with 7 nucleotides matching TRBD2. CDR1 is LGHDT and CDR2 is YNNKEL in the germline V gene (reference sequence). Trimming cost V 1 base and J 12 bases; bases outside gene matches: 6. There are 12 residues in the CDR3.

V gene TRBV5-6 combines with J gene TRBJ1-4; D gene unclear. The CDR3 covers 13 residues. The germline V and J ends were trimmed by 0 bases and 6 bases, with 6 bases remaining between them. Germline CDR1 and CDR2: SGHDT and YYEEEE. The CDR3 spells CASSLGSDEKLFF. The CDR3 DNA sequence: TGTGCCAGCAGCTTGGGCAGTGATGAAAAACTGTTTTTT.

The CDR3 loop reads CASSDSQGGTDTQYF. CDR3 DNA: TGTGCCAGCAGTGACTCACAGGGGGGCACAGATACGCAGTATTTT. This rearrangement joins TRBV6-4 to TRBJ2-3; 8 nucleotides agree with TRBD1. The CDR3 runs 15 residues. In germline, CDR1 is MRHNA, CDR2 SNTAGT. Germline trimming cut 0 bases from V and 1 base from J; bases unmatched to any gene: 0.

This chain joins TRBV7-3 and TRBJ2-7; TRBD1 matches at 10 bases. The ends lost 1 base at V and 4 bases at J; junction bases unmatched: 22. This CDR3 has 21 residues. Germline values: CDR1 SGHTA, CDR2 FQGTGA. CDR3 sequence reads: CASSLKIRGQGTEPLRYEQYF. CDR3 DNA sequence: TGTGCCAGCAGCTTAAAGATTAGGGGACAGGGGACGGAGCCTCTACGGTACGAGCAGTACTTC. The full variable domain, in which reference TRBV7-3 and TRBJ2-7 provide the parts outside the CDR3, is GAGVSQTPSNKVTEKGKYVELRCDPISGHTALYWYRQSLGQGPEFLIYFQGTGAADDSGLPNDRFFAVRPEGSVSTLKIQRTERGDSAVYLCASSLKIRGQGTEPLRYEQYFGPGTRLTVT.

The chain joins TRBV14 to TRBJ1-1; no definite D call. The germline gives CDR1 SGHDN, CDR2 FVKESK. The CDR3 runs to 13 residues. V lost 7 bases and J lost 3, with 12 bases in between. CDR3 bases: TGTGCCAGCACCTGGCTGCGGGACACTGAAGCTTTCTTT. Translating it yields CASTWLRDTEAFF.

This clone has just one count. The chain uses TRBV19 and TRBJ1-5; no firm D call. The V and J ends lost 0 bases and 4 bases respectively, with 7 bases between them. The CDR3 extends over 14 amino acids. CDR1 and CDR2 (germline): LNHDA, SQIVND (reference sequence). The CDR3 is CASSIDRANQPQHF. The CDR3 DNA sequence: TGTGCCAGTAGTATAGACCGGGCGAATCAGCCCCAGCATTTT.